Presented here are 21 T cell receptor beta chains from one specimen sequenced in a study of T cell responses to AZD1222 COVID-19 vaccine (dated by TCRdb to the early 2020s). Receptor amplification or capture employed the immunoSEQ multiplex PCR assay. TCRdb's version of the immuneACCESS table is confined to in-frame rearrangements and falls short of the full clone set. An unresolved V gene accounts for under half of the shortfall where checked; the remainder is of unknown origin. This sample comprises 95,000 to 150,000 clones, roughly 84% of them detected only once. The ten largest make up about 6% of the sample. Read against the paper, the sample's time point label means: baseline before first vaccination. This specimen consisted of peripheral blood, obtained on day 0 of AZD1222 vaccination. Receptors were obtained from an adult in good health.

The J gene is TRBJ2-7, the V gene TRBV28, with D maybe TRBD2 (6 bases). CDR1 and CDR2 from the germline V gene are MDHEN and SYDVKM. This CDR3 spans 14 amino acids. With 3 bases removed from V and 2 bases from J, the gap between germline ends came to 11 bases. DNA for the CDR3: TGTGCCAGCAGTTTCGGGGGAACTACCTACGAGCAGTACTTC. Translated: CASSFGGTTYEQYF.

A word on this clone: The junction does not match germline at one end; this may be a read error. The CDR3 DNA sequence: TGTGCCAGCAGCCCCAACATCGGGGAGCTGTTTTTT. Protein product: CASSPNIGELFF. The gene calls are TRBV13 and TRBJ2-2; no definite D call. In germline, CDR1 is PRHDT, CDR2 FYEKMQ (reference sequence). The CDR3 extends over 12 amino acids.

V usage is TRBV28 and J usage is TRBJ2-7; D assignment may be TRBD1 or TRBD2 (5 bases each). This CDR3 comprises 16 residues. Trimming took off 6 bases at V and 0 bases at J, with 18 bases between the two ends. Germline loops: CDR1 MDHEN, CDR2 SYDVKM. The CDR3 nucleotides read TGTGCCAGCAGCTCCGCCCACGGGGCGGACTCCTACGAGCAGTACTTC. Translated: CASSSAHGADSYEQYF.

The chain uses TRBV6-2 or TRBV6-3 and TRBJ1-3; D might be TRBD1 (6 bases). The CDR3 has 19 residues. Trimming pared 6 bases from V and 0 bases from J, leaving 24 bases between. The V gene's germline CDR1 is MNHEY and CDR2 SVGEGT. CDR3 loop: CASSPRVGGPATSGNTIYF. The CDR3 DNA follows: TGTGCCAGCAGCCCTAGGGTAGGGGGGCCTGCAACCTCTGGAAACACCATATATTTT.

For the CDR3, the DNA is TGTGCCAGCAGTAGCGGGGGCGCGATGGCCGGGGAGCTGTTTTTT. Its protein product is CASSSGGAMAGELFF. V is TRBV2 and J is TRBJ2-2; the match to TRBD2 covers 8 bases. J gave up 6 bases and V 5 bases, and 8 bases lay outside the gene matches. The germline CDR1 and CDR2 sequences are SNHLY and FYNNEI. The CDR3 extends over 15 amino acids.

This chain uses TRBV14 with TRBJ2-1, with TRBD2 as a possible D gene (6 bases). CDR3 length: 13 amino acids. Deletions cut 5 bases from V and 12 bases from J, with 17 bases between. Germline V gene lookup returns CDR1 SGHDN and CDR2 FVKESK. CDR3 bases: TGTGCCAGCAGCAAGACGCTTAGCGGAACGCAGTTCTTC. Translated: CASSKTLSGTQFF. The full variable domain, completed using reference TRBV14 and TRBJ2-1, is EAGVTQFPSHSVIEKGQTVTLRCDPISGHDNLYWYRRVMGKEIKFLLHFVKESKQDESGMPNNRFLAERTGGTYSTLKVQPAELEDSGVYFCASSKTLSGTQFFGPGTRLTVL.

The chain combines TRBV29-1 with TRBJ2-1; 10 positions match TRBD1. CDR1 SQVTM and CDR2 ANQGSEA come from the germline V gene. Trimming took 6 bases from V and 4 from J; bases not matched to a gene: 9. CDR3 length: 15 residues. This CDR3 is CSVYTRQGAYNEQFF. The CDR3 DNA follows: TGCAGCGTCTACACGAGACAGGGGGCTTACAATGAGCAGTTCTTC.

The chain recombines TRBV2 with TRBJ1-1, with 12 bases lining up with TRBD1. Germline V gene data show CDR1 as SNHLY and CDR2 as FYNNEI. Trimming took 0 bases from V and 1 from J; bases not matched to a gene: 6. The CDR3 loop spans 18 amino acids. CDR3: CASSEAGGTGGRNTEAFF. The CDR3 DNA reads as TGTGCCAGCAGTGAAGCGGGCGGGACAGGGGGCCGGAACACTGAAGCTTTCTTT.

This clone was counted between two and nine times. The chain couples TRBV6-4 to TRBJ2-2; 10 bases align to TRBD1. The junction had 0 bases not matched to a gene; V was cut back by 2 bases and J by 6 bases. This CDR3 region has 14 residues. CDR1 and CDR2 (germline): MRHNA, SNTAGT. The CDR3 DNA sequence: TGTGCCAGCAGTGACGGACAGGGGGCCGGGGAGCTGTTTTTT. This encodes CASSDGQGAGELFF.

The gene calls are TRBV28 and TRBJ1-5; TRBD1 matches 7 bases. In germline, CDR1 is MDHEN, CDR2 SYDVKM. Germline trimming cut 5 bases from V and 6 bases from J; bases unmatched to any gene: 7. CDR3 length equals 14 residues. CDR3: CASSPDRVGQPQHF. Written as DNA, the CDR3 is TGTGCCAGCAGTCCCGACAGGGTTGGTCAGCCCCAGCATTTT. The whole variable domain, remainder taken from reference TRBV28 and TRBJ1-5, is DVKVTQSSRYLVKRTGEKVFLECVQDMDHENMFWYRQDPGLGLRLIYFSYDVKMKEKGDIPEGYSVSREKKERFSLILESASTNQTSMYLCASSPDRVGQPQHFGDGTRLSIL.

The DNA of the CDR3 is TGTGCCAGCAGCAGGGCAGCTAATGAAAAACTGTTTTTT. Translated, it gives CASSRAANEKLFF. This rearrangement joins TRBV11-3 to TRBJ1-4; D call uncertain. V lost 5 bases and J 3 bases, leaving 7 bases between the germline ends. The CDR3 is made up of 13 amino acids. CDR1 is SGHNT and CDR2 is YENEEA in the germline V gene.

This clone was seen once. The chain couples TRBV28 to TRBJ2-2; 8 nucleotides agree with TRBD1. With V trimmed by 6 bases and J by 7 bases, 10 bases remained unmatched. Germline V CDR1 and CDR2: MDHEN, SYDVKM. The CDR3 length is 15 residues. In DNA form, the CDR3 reads TGTGCCAGCAGCCCGACAGGGGTTGGTGACGGGGAGCTGTTTTTT. Amino acids: CASSPTGVGDGELFF.

This clone was detected a few times. The chain joins TRBV7-8 to TRBJ1-5; no definite D call. From germline, CDR1 is SGHVS and CDR2 FQNEAQ. This CDR3 is 15 amino acids long. V dropped 3 bases and J dropped 5 bases, with 14 bases sitting between them. Here the CDR3 reads CASSLLAGSDQPQHF. The CDR3 bases are TGTGCCAGCAGCTTGCTTGCGGGGTCGGATCAGCCCCAGCATTTT. Using reference TRBV7-8 and TRBJ1-5 for the parts outside the CDR3, the full variable domain is GAGVSQSPRYKVAKRGQDVALRCDPISGHVSLFWYQQALGQGPEFLTYFQNEAQLDKSGLPSDRFFAERPEGSVSTLKIQRTQQEDSAVYLCASSLLAGSDQPQHFGDGTRLSIL.

The chain uses TRBV18 and TRBJ1-1; D gene uncertain. Trimming cost V 4 bases and J 4 bases, with 10 bases left between them. CDR1 is KGHSH, CDR2 LQKENI, per germline. The CDR3 loop spans 13 amino acids. CDR3 region: CASSQQTTTEAFF. In DNA form, the CDR3 reads TGTGCCAGCTCACAACAGACCACCACTGAAGCTTTCTTT.

The V gene is TRBV5-4, the J gene TRBJ1-2; D gene unclear. The CDR3 extends over 13 amino acids. Germline V gene data show CDR1 as SGHNT and CDR2 as YYREEE (reference sequence). V was clipped by 4 bases and J by 8 bases, with 15 bases between them. As DNA, the CDR3 is TGTGCCAGCAGCGCGGTACATCAATTGGGCTACACCTTC. Translating gives CASSAVHQLGYTF.

The rearrangement links TRBV14 to TRBJ2-3; 11 nucleotides match TRBD2. Germline trimming cut 4 bases from V and 2 bases from J; bases unmatched to any gene: 11. CDR1 and CDR2 (germline): SGHDN, FVKESK. This CDR3 spans 18 amino acids. CDR3 sequence: CASSPLAGGALNTDTQYF. The CDR3 nucleotides are TGTGCCAGCAGCCCCCTAGCGGGGGGCGCCCTAAACACAGATACGCAGTATTTT.

The genes are TRBV2 and TRBJ1-3, with TRBD1 matching over 7 bases. J was trimmed by 2 bases and V by 7 bases; bases with no gene match: 2. The length of the CDR3 is 13 residues. Germline-derived CDR1 and CDR2 are SNHLY and FYNNEI. CDR3 in DNA: TGTGCCAGCACAGGGGGGGCTGGAAACACCATATATTTT. Translated: CASTGGAGNTIYF.

This clone was counted between two and nine times. V gene TRBV5-6 combines with J gene TRBJ2-7; 7 nucleotides agree with TRBD1. V shed 4 bases, J shed 2 bases, and the junction held 3 bases outside the gene matches. Germline lookup yields CDR1 SGHDT and CDR2 YYEEEE. This CDR3 has 13 amino acids. The CDR3 reads CASSPQGTYEQYF. The CDR3, as DNA: TGTGCCAGCAGCCCACAGGGGACCTACGAGCAGTACTTC.

The chain recombines TRBV15 with TRBJ2-1; D is undetermined. CDR1 LNHNV and CDR2 YYDKDF come from the germline V gene (reference sequence). There are 15 residues in the CDR3. V was pared by 0 bases and J by 5 bases, with 11 bases between. CDR3 sequence: CATSREAAANNEQFF. CDR3 in DNA: TGTGCCACCAGCAGAGAGGCCGCGGCGAACAATGAGCAGTTCTTC. The whole variable domain, remainder taken from reference TRBV15 and TRBJ2-1, is DAMVIQNPRYQVTQFGKPVTLSCSQTLNHNVMYWYQQKSSQAPKLLFHYYDKDFNNEADTPDNFQSRRPNTSFCFLDIRSPGLGDTAMYLCATSREAAANNEQFFGPGTRLTVL.

The chain combines TRBV4-1 with TRBJ1-3; tentative D call: TRBD1 (6 bases). The CDR3 sequence is 15 residues long. Germline V gene data show CDR1 as MGHRA and CDR2 as YSYEKL. Trimming pared 1 base from V and 3 bases from J, leaving 10 bases between. As DNA, the CDR3 is TGCGCCAGCAGCCAAGTCTGGACAGTTGGAAACACCATATATTTT. Protein: CASSQVWTVGNTIYF.

CDR3 in DNA: TGTGCCAGCAGCTTAGGAGGGAACGAGCAGTACTTC. Translating it yields CASSLGGNEQYF. This chain joins TRBV13 and TRBJ2-7, with no clear D. V was trimmed by 0 bases and J by 5 bases, leaving 5 bases between them. CDR3 length: 12 residues. Germline loops: CDR1 PRHDT, CDR2 FYEKMQ (reference sequence). The full variable domain, in which reference TRBV13 and TRBJ2-7 provide the parts outside the CDR3, is AAGVIQSPRHLIKEKRETATLKCYPIPRHDTVYWYQQGPGQDPQFLISFYEKMQSDKGSIPDRFSAQQFSDYHSELNMSSLELGDSALYFCASSLGGNEQYFGPGTRLTVT.